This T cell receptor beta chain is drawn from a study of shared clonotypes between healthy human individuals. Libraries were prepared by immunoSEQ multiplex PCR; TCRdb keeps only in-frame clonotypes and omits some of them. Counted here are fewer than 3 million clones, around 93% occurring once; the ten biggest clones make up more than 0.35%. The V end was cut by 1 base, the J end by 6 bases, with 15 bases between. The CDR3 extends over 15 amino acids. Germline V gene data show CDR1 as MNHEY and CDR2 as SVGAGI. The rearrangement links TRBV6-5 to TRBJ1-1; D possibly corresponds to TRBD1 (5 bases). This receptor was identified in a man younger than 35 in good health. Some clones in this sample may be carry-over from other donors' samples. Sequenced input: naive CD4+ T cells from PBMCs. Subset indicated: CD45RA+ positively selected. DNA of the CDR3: TGTGCCAGCAGTTACTTTGAGGGACGGAGGGCTGAAGCTTTCTTT. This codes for CASSYFEGRRAEAFF.